This is a list of T cell receptor beta chains from one sample in a study of blood T cell repertoires in COVID-19. The data were produced by immunoSEQ multiplex PCR, yet TCRdb's version contains in-frame clones alone and is incomplete. The sample includes some 120,000 clones, roughly nine tenths seen only once; the top ten take over 3.5%. Sample: peripheral blood. The receptors come from a man between 50 and 59 years old with active COVID-19. Each CDR3 is given with its conserved first and last residue. Fields, in order: V gene, clone size, CDR3 length, D gene, J gene, CDR3 protein, CDR3 DNA. The D gene is left open where the match is weak. Clone size appears in some rows only: once, few, many, or a class for an expanded clone.

TRBV2	NA	15	TRBD1	TRBJ2-4	CASADRAKAKNIQYF	TGTGCCAGCGCTGACAGGGCGAAAGCCAAAAACATTCAGTACTTC
TRBV2	few	15	TRBD1	TRBJ2-3	CASRMGQLSTDTQYF	TGTGCCAGCAGGATGGGACAGTTGAGCACAGATACGCAGTATTTT
TRBV7-9	NA	13	NA	TRBJ2-4	CASSLVAGNIQYF	TGTGCCAGCAGCTTAGTGGCGGGGAACATTCAGTACTTC
TRBV12-3/TRBV12-4	NA	13	NA	TRBJ1-1	CASSLARYTEAFF	TGTGCCAGCAGTTTAGCGAGATACACTGAAGCTTTCTTT
TRBV19	once	14	NA	TRBJ1-3	CASSKPGSGNTIYF	TGTGCCAGTAGCAAACCGGGATCCGGAAACACCATATATTTT
TRBV9	few	13	NA	TRBJ1-2	CASSVEGGYGYTF	TGTGCCAGCAGCGTAGAGGGGGGGTATGGCTACACCTTC
TRBV5-1	NA	14	TRBD1	TRBJ1-4	CASSIGQGREKLFF	TGCGCCAGCAGCATAGGACAGGGGCGGGAAAAACTGTTTTTT
TRBV2	NA	17	TRBD2	TRBJ2-7	CASSEALRGGTSYEQYF	TGTGCCAGCAGTGAAGCGCTTCGGGGGGGCACCTCCTACGAGCAGTACTTC
TRBV4-2	NA	15	NA	TRBJ1-3	CASSQPTDTGNTIYF	TGTGCCAGCAGCCAACCCACAGACACTGGAAACACCATATATTTT
TRBV19	NA	14	NA	TRBJ1-6	CATSVTDAGSPLHF	TGTGCCACCTCTGTGACGGACGCGGGGTCACCCCTCCACTTT
TRBV5-1	NA	17	TRBD2	TRBJ2-5	CASSPGGLAGTQETQYF	TGCGCCAGCAGCCCGGGGGGACTAGCGGGGACCCAAGAGACCCAGTACTTC
TRBV29-1	NA	13	NA	TRBJ2-2	CSVESRGTGELFF	TGCAGCGTTGAAAGCCGGGGGACCGGGGAGCTGTTTTTT
TRBV6-6	NA	15	NA	TRBJ1-4	CASSKHRDSGEKLFF	TGTGCCAGCAGTAAGCACCGGGATTCGGGGGAAAAACTGTTTTTT
TRBV28	NA	16	TRBD2	TRBJ2-3	CASSSHSGGGTDTQYF	TGTGCCAGCAGTTCCCACTCGGGGGGAGGAACAGATACGCAGTATTTT
TRBV5-4	once	15	NA	TRBJ1-2	CASSRGGSLIYGYTF	TGTGCCAGCAGCCGGGGGGGAAGCCTGATCTATGGCTACACCTTC
TRBV9	few	15	NA	TRBJ1-1	CASSPDPQRDTEAFF	TGTGCCAGCAGCCCGGACCCCCAGCGGGACACTGAAGCTTTCTTT
TRBV7-8	NA	14	TRBD1	TRBJ1-2	CASSLRDSSYGYTF	TGTGCCAGCAGCTTAAGGGACAGTAGCTATGGCTACACCTTC
TRBV7-9	once	14	TRBD1	TRBJ1-1	CASSFTGGGTEAFF	TGTGCCAGCAGCTTCACAGGGGGAGGGACTGAAGCTTTCTTT
TRBV12-3/TRBV12-4	NA	12	NA	TRBJ1-2	CASSLVGYGYTF	TGTGCCAGCAGTTTAGTCGGCTATGGCTACACCTTC
TRBV6-2/TRBV6-3	NA	16	NA	TRBJ1-1	CASSSAVDNKNTEAFF	TGTGCCAGCAGTTCCGCGGTGGACAATAAAAACACTGAAGCTTTCTTT
TRBV9	NA	14	NA	TRBJ2-3	CASSVVGEGDTQYF	TGTGCCAGCAGCGTAGTCGGAGAAGGAGATACGCAGTATTTT
TRBV9	NA	16	TRBD1	TRBJ1-4	CASSVGTGTGREKLFF	TGTGCCAGCAGCGTAGGGACCGGGACAGGGCGTGAAAAACTGTTTTTT
TRBV19	NA	13	TRBD1	TRBJ2-5	CASSMGQEGTQYF	TGTGCCAGTAGTATGGGACAGGAGGGGACCCAGTACTTC
TRBV7-9	NA	16	NA	TRBJ2-1	CASSPQAGVNYNEQFF	TGTGCCAGCTCCCCACAGGCAGGGGTAAATTACAATGAGCAGTTCTTC
TRBV11-2	NA	15	TRBD2	TRBJ2-1	CASSLGGLTNNEQFF	TGTGCCAGCAGCTTGGGGGGACTAACCAATAATGAGCAGTTCTTC
TRBV27	NA	16	TRBD1	TRBJ2-1	CASSLDRAPIGDEQFF	TGTGCCAGCAGTTTAGACAGGGCCCCGATAGGGGATGAGCAGTTCTTC
TRBV18	NA	16	NA	TRBJ1-2	CASSPPGGAVNYGYTF	TGTGCCAGCTCACCACCGGGGGGGGCCGTTAACTATGGCTACACCTTC
TRBV27	NA	14	TRBD1	TRBJ2-7	CASSWTGDSYEQYF	TGTGCCAGCAGTTGGACAGGGGACTCCTACGAGCAGTACTTC
TRBV27	NA	13	TRBD1	TRBJ1-1	CASSWTGNTEAFF	TGTGCCAGCAGTTGGACAGGGAACACTGAAGCTTTCTTT
TRBV5-1	NA	15	NA	TRBJ1-2	CASSLEGRATSGYTF	TGCGCCAGCAGCTTGGAGGGGAGGGCTACATCTGGCTACACCTTC
TRBV3-1/TRBV3-2	NA	15	NA	TRBJ2-1	CASSQVGSPDNEQFF	TGTGCCAGCAGCCAAGTGGGTAGCCCGGACAATGAGCAGTTCTTC
TRBV3-1/TRBV3-2	once	14	TRBD1	TRBJ1-6	CASSLGQGDSPLHF	TGTGCCAGCAGCCTGGGACAGGGTGATTCACCCCTCCACTTT
TRBV9	NA	14	NA	TRBJ2-1	CASSVLSGYNEQFF	TGTGCCAGCAGCGTATTAAGCGGATACAATGAGCAGTTCTTC
TRBV7-2	NA	14	NA	TRBJ2-3	CASSLGASTDTQYF	TGTGCCAGCAGCTTAGGCGCGAGCACAGATACGCAGTATTTT
TRBV5-6	NA	14	NA	TRBJ1-1	CASSLGHLNTEAFF	TGTGCCAGCAGCTTGGGCCACTTGAACACTGAAGCTTTCTTT
TRBV3-1/TRBV3-2	NA	15	TRBD1	TRBJ2-7	CASRPGQGMFYEQYF	TGTGCCAGCAGACCGGGACAGGGCATGTTCTACGAGCAGTACTTC
TRBV6-6	NA	14	NA	TRBJ1-1	CASLQGRGNTEAFF	TGTGCCAGCTTACAGGGCAGGGGGAACACTGAAGCTTTCTTT
TRBV11-3	NA	18	NA	TRBJ1-4	CASSHLGGDRTTNEKLFF	TGTGCCAGCAGCCATTTAGGGGGTGATCGAACAACTAATGAAAAACTGTTTTTT
TRBV10-2	NA	14	TRBD1	TRBJ2-7	CASGESGGFYEQYF	TGCGCCAGCGGCGAGTCAGGGGGCTTCTACGAGCAGTACTTC
TRBV4-1	NA	15	TRBD1	TRBJ2-5	CASSQGAGGMETQYF	TGCGCCAGCAGCCAAGGGGCAGGGGGAATGGAGACCCAGTACTTC
TRBV5-5	once	15	NA	TRBJ2-1	CASSLTVRSYNEQFF	TGTGCCAGCAGCTTGACAGTACGGTCCTACAATGAGCAGTTCTTC
TRBV27	NA	16	TRBD1	TRBJ1-1	CASSSIQGARNTEAFF	TGTGCCAGCAGTTCCATACAGGGGGCGAGGAACACTGAAGCTTTCTTT
TRBV5-1	once	14	TRBD1	TRBJ1-2	CASSPSRGTYGYTF	TGCGCCAGCAGCCCTTCCAGGGGGACGTATGGCTACACCTTC
TRBV30	once	13	NA	TRBJ1-2	CAWSSGGNYGYTF	TGTGCCTGGAGCTCGGGGGGTAACTATGGCTACACCTTC
TRBV6-2/TRBV6-3	NA	15	NA	TRBJ1-5	CASSAPRTGNQPQHF	TGTGCCAGCAGCGCGCCGCGGACAGGCAATCAGCCCCAGCATTTT
TRBV9	NA	14	TRBD1	TRBJ1-6	CASSRQGGASPLHF	TGTGCCAGCAGCCGACAGGGGGGAGCTTCACCCCTCCACTTT
TRBV3-1/TRBV3-2	NA	14	TRBD1	TRBJ1-1	CASKPGQFGTEAFF	TGTGCCAGCAAACCGGGACAGTTCGGCACTGAAGCTTTCTTT